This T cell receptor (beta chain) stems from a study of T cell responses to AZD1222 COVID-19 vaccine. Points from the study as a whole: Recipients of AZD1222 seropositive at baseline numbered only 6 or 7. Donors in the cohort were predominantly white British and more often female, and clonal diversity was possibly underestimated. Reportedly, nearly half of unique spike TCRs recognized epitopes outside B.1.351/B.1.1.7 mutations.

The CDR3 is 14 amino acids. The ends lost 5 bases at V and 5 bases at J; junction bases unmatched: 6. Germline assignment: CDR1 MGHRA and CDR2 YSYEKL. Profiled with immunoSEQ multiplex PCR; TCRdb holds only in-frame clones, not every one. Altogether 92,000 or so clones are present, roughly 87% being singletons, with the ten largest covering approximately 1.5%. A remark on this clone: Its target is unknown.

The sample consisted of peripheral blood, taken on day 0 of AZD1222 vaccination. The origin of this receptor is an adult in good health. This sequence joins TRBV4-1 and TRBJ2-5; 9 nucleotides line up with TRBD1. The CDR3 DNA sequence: TGCGCCAGCAGCTTGGGACAGGGATGGGAGACCCAGTACTTC. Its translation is CASSLGQGWETQYF.